The rows below give T cell receptor beta chains drawn from one sample of a study of blood T cell repertoires in COVID-19. Clones were sequenced by immunoSEQ multiplex PCR, and TCRdb holds only the in-frame ones, with some missing. The data contain about 80,000 clones, around 79% of them singletons. Material: peripheral blood. These receptors were obtained from a human donor in a cohort sampled during active COVID-19. Both conserved end residues are trimmed from each CDR3.

>TRBV19|TRBJ2-3
ASSTSTSGHRTDTQY
>TRBV30|TRBJ2-1
ASGQADNEQF
>TRBV7-8|TRBJ2-2
ASSPPGLVTGELF
>TRBV18|TRBJ2-5
ASSPGLAPY
>TRBV18|TRBJ2-5
ASSPPSLAGWETQY
>TRBV2|TRBJ1-4
ASRLPRVGEKLF
>TRBV5-1|TRBJ2-1
ASSLYSGNEQF
>TRBV14|TRBJ1-1
ASSQGQGLPRPPAF
>TRBV3-1/TRBV3-2|TRBJ1-5
ASSQESGGQPQH
>TRBV19|TRBJ2-1
ASSIKGSLAPSYNEQF
>TRBV30|TRBJ1-2
AWSVERSFYGYT
>TRBV4-1|TRBJ2-4
ASSLLAGAQNIQY
>TRBV28|TRBJ2-7
ASTFAQGQGGYEQY
>TRBV3-1/TRBV3-2|TRBJ2-3
ASRLAGVSDTQY
>TRBV9|TRBJ2-7
ASSVEGDRTYEQY
>TRBV7-3|TRBJ2-3
ASSLKGTSGGIDTQY
>TRBV4-1|TRBJ1-1
ASSLLLGDTEAF
>TRBV11-3|TRBJ2-2
ASSFELGTGQVGELF
>TRBV3-1/TRBV3-2|TRBJ2-7
ASSHFPTGGGEQY
>TRBV24-1|TRBJ2-1
ATSDPDRVNEQF
>TRBV6-5|TRBJ2-3
ASSYGLRGADTQY
>TRBV19|TRBJ2-7
ASSMPGSYEQY
>TRBV6-4|TRBJ2-3
ASSDSGLLTDTQY
>TRBV5-6|TRBJ2-5
ASSLGPPRGQETQY
>TRBV29-1|TRBJ2-1
SVGLAGDNEQF
>TRBV7-2|TRBJ1-6
ASSHYSGSSYNSPLH
>TRBV4-1|TRBJ1-1
ASSQDMTGVGTEAF
>TRBV5-4|TRBJ1-4
ASSLAGTERGKLF
>TRBV4-1|TRBJ1-3
ASSQAYRTLSGNTIY
>TRBV13|TRBJ2-3
ASGSGQASTDTQY
>TRBV5-6|TRBJ1-6
ASSFRNPNSPLH
>TRBV6-1|TRBJ2-3
ASSEALAGGPDTQY
>TRBV2|TRBJ2-5
ASSGGTSAETQY
>TRBV9|TRBJ2-1
ASSVTSGGAPTAYNEQF
>TRBV5-1|TRBJ2-2
ASSSGRPDTGELF
>TRBV11-2|TRBJ1-5
ASSQTTGLNQPQH
>TRBV5-4|TRBJ2-3
ASRRTGGLRTDTQY
>TRBV7-2|TRBJ2-1
ASSQAHWDEQF
>TRBV7-9|TRBJ2-7
ASTDPRDRYEQY
>TRBV7-9|TRBJ1-4
ASSFTGGEKLF
>TRBV5-1|TRBJ2-7
ASSLGGYEQY
>TRBV12-1|TRBJ2-5
ASSFDPPDRPLGETQY
>TRBV15|TRBJ1-2
ATSGTSRGLNYGYT